This T cell receptor (beta chain) derives from a study of graft-versus-host responses after intestinal transplantation. Sequencing used immunoSEQ multiplex PCR; TCRdb keeps in-frame clones, though not all of them. This sample has 96,000 or so clones, with 80% to 95% found just once. V lost 0 bases to trimming and J lost 12 bases, with 18 bases between them. This CDR3 has 14 amino acids. Germline V gene lookup returns CDR1 SGHDT and CDR2 YYEEEE. Turning to this clone: Its specificity is unknown.

Sequencing was performed on unstimulated CD4+ T cells sorted from spleen or lymph node cells, taken before intestinal transplant. The clonotype comes from a human donor who received an intestinal transplant. This chain joins TRBV5-6 and TRBJ1-2; maybe TRBD1 (6 bases). The CDR3 is CASSLVLNRDIDTF. The CDR3 coding sequence is TGTGCCAGCAGCTTGGTGCTCAACAGGGACATCGACACCTTC.